This entry features one T cell receptor beta chain sequence. The assay was immunoSEQ multiplex PCR, and TCRdb's table has in-frame clones only and misses some. The sample holds about 870,000 clones, nearly 95% seen once. Naive CD8 cells lacked CD45RO, underwent positive selection for CCR7 and left out terminally differentiated effector memory CD45RA+ cells. The CDR3 has 15 amino acids. Between the trimmed V and J ends, which lost 0 bases and 5 bases, there was a span of 14 bases. Germline loops: CDR1 SEHNR, CDR2 FQNEAQ (reference sequence). The data were taken from a study of shared clonotypes between healthy human individuals.

The sequenced material came from naive CD8+ T cells sorted from blood. The TCR was taken from a man aged 25 to 45 in good health. This sequence joins TRBV7-9 and TRBJ2-7; no clear D. The CDR3 sequence: CASSLATSPFNEQYF. CDR3 DNA: TGTGCCAGCAGCTTAGCAACCAGCCCATTCAACGAGCAGTACTTC.